A selection of T cell receptor beta chains follows, all from one sample in a study of T cell changes during pregnancy in multiple sclerosis. Here immunoSEQ multiplex PCR was the method, and the copy in TCRdb shows in-frame clones only, minus some. The profile shows 75,000 to 95,000 clones, 93% of them singletons. The sequenced sample was peripheral blood, obtained in the second trimester of pregnancy. The receptors stem from a female donor with multiple sclerosis, enrolled in a pregnancy study. Both conserved end residues are part of each CDR3. The D gene is left open where the match is weak.

j_gene | v_gene | d_gene | CDR3aa | CDR3nt
TRBJ2-6 | TRBV23-1 | TRBD1 | CASSLGQGLSGANVLTF | TGCGCCAGCAGTCTTGGACAGGGCCTCTCTGGGGCCAACGTCCTGACTTTC
TRBJ2-1 | TRBV11-2 | TRBD2 | CASSLGLAGGGDEQFF | TGTGCCAGCAGCTTAGGACTAGCGGGGGGTGGTGATGAGCAGTTCTTC
TRBJ2-1 | TRBV27 | TRBD1 | CASSHPGGLAYNEQFF | TGTGCCAGCAGCCACCCAGGGGGCCTGGCCTACAATGAGCAGTTCTTC
TRBJ2-3 | TRBV6-4 | - | CASSDSAGTDTQYF | TGTGCCAGCAGTGACTCGGCCGGCACAGATACGCAGTATTTT
TRBJ2-3 | TRBV9 | - | CASSVEAEDTQYF | TGTGCCAGCAGCGTAGAAGCGGAAGATACGCAGTATTTT
TRBJ1-5 | TRBV19 | - | CASTRGSNQPQHF | TGTGCCAGTACACGGGGAAGCAATCAGCCCCAGCATTTT
TRBJ1-2 | TRBV5-1 | TRBD1 | CASSRTTGTNYGYTF | TGCGCCAGCAGCCGGACGACAGGGACTAACTATGGCTACACCTTC
TRBJ2-1 | TRBV5-1 | TRBD1 | CASSYGGQGNEQFF | TGCGCCAGCAGTTACGGCGGACAGGGCAATGAGCAGTTCTTC
TRBJ1-2 | TRBV5-1 | TRBD1 | CASSLGQGSGYTF | TGCGCCAGCAGCTTGGGACAGGGGAGCGGCTACACCTTC
TRBJ1-6 | TRBV7-8 | - | CASSLEGDSFPNSPLHF | TGTGCCAGCAGCTTAGAAGGGGACTCTTTTCCCAATTCACCCCTCCACTTT
TRBJ2-2 | TRBV5-1 | - | CASSGEPGTGELFF | TGCGCCAGCAGCGGAGAGCCGGGGACCGGGGAGCTGTTTTTT
TRBJ2-7 | TRBV15 | - | CATSRGALIYEQYF | TGTGCCACCAGCAGAGGAGCGTTGATCTACGAGCAGTACTTC
TRBJ1-5 | TRBV2 | - | CASSEAPEPQHF | TGTGCCAGCAGTGAAGCGCCGGAGCCCCAGCATTTT
TRBJ2-7 | TRBV7-9 | - | CASSYTSAVYEQYF | TGTGCCAGCAGTTATACATCGGCGGTCTACGAGCAGTACTTC
TRBJ1-6 | TRBV2 | TRBD1 | CASSVDRASPLHF | TGTGCCAGCAGCGTCGACAGGGCTTCACCCCTCCACTTT
TRBJ2-1 | TRBV2 | TRBD2 | CATSTSSGDYEQFF | TGTGCCACCTCGACGTCTAGCGGGGACTATGAGCAGTTCTTC
TRBJ2-7 | TRBV11-2 | TRBD2 | CASSLVGLASGGRYEQYF | TGTGCCAGCAGCTTAGTGGGTTTGGCTAGCGGGGGTCGGTACGAGCAGTACTTC
TRBJ1-5 | TRBV5-5 | TRBD1 | CASSLAMAVPGGSQPQHF | TGTGCCAGCAGCTTGGCCATGGCGGTTCCAGGGGGAAGCCAGCCCCAGCATTTT
TRBJ2-7 | TRBV2 | TRBD1 | CASRGTGPYEQYF | TGTGCCAGCAGGGGGACAGGGCCCTACGAGCAGTACTTC
TRBJ1-1 | TRBV5-5 | - | CASSLNRDRNTEAFF | TGTGCCAGCAGCTTAAACAGGGACCGGAACACTGAAGCTTTCTTT
TRBJ1-6 | TRBV15 | - | CATTVGGYNSPLHF | TGTGCCACCACGGTAGGGGGATATAATTCACCCCTCCACTTT
TRBJ1-2 | TRBV27 | - | CASSDSSAYGYTF | TGTGCCAGCAGCGACAGCTCTGCCTATGGCTACACCTTC
TRBJ2-3 | TRBV7-2 | - | CASSLSTDTQYF | TGTGCCAGCAGCCTTAGCACAGATACGCAGTATTTT
TRBJ2-1 | TRBV7-7 | - | CASSLEAQEEQFF | TGTGCTAGCAGCTTAGAAGCCCAAGAGGAGCAGTTCTTC
TRBJ1-6 | TRBV7-9 | TRBD1 | CASRKGRTGGADNSPLHF | TGTGCCAGCAGAAAGGGGCGGACAGGGGGCGCAGATAATTCACCCCTCCACTTT
TRBJ2-6 | TRBV9 | - | CASSVYSGANVLTF | TGTGCCAGCAGCGTTTACTCTGGGGCCAACGTCCTGACTTTC
TRBJ1-2 | TRBV19 | - | CASNPGLNYGYTF | TGTGCCAGTAATCCAGGGCTTAACTATGGCTACACCTTC
TRBJ2-1 | TRBV7-9 | TRBD2 | CASSRPGLAGGLSYEQFF | TGTGCCAGCAGCCGACCTGGACTAGCGGGGGGGCTATCATATGAGCAGTTCTTC
TRBJ2-7 | TRBV4-2 | TRBD1 | CASSQAIQGHDEQYF | TGTGCCAGCAGCCAGGCGATACAGGGGCACGACGAGCAGTACTTC
TRBJ2-2 | TRBV27 | - | CASSLLTVINPGELFF | TGTGCCAGCAGTTTACTGACAGTGATTAACCCCGGGGAGCTGTTTTTT
TRBJ2-7 | TRBV27 | - | CASSFLGAPYEQYF | TGTGCCAGCAGTTTTTTGGGGGCCCCCTACGAGCAGTACTTC
TRBJ2-7 | TRBV6-1 | - | CASNEGMGAHEQYF | TGTGCCAGCAATGAAGGGATGGGGGCCCACGAGCAGTACTTC
TRBJ2-7 | TRBV6-5 | TRBD1 | CASTTGTVNYEQYF | TGTGCCAGCACGACCGGGACAGTTAATTACGAGCAGTACTTC
TRBJ2-7 | TRBV14 | - | CASSQVGTSSYEQYF | TGTGCCAGCAGCCAAGTTGGGACTTCCTCCTACGAGCAGTACTTC
TRBJ1-1 | TRBV2 | TRBD1 | CASSRDRATEAFF | TGTGCCAGCAGTCGGGACAGGGCTACTGAAGCTTTCTTT